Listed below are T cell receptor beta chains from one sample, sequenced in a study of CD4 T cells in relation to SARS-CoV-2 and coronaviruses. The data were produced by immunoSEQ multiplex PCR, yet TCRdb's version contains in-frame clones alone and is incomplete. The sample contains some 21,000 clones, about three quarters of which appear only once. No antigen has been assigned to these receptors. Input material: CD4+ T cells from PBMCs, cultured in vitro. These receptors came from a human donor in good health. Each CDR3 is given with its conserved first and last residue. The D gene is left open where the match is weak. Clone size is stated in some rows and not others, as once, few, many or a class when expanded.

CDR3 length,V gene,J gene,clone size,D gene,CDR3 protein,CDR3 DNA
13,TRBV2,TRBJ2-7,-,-,CASSELRVYEQYF,TGTGCCAGCAGTGAACTCCGGGTCTACGAGCAGTACTTC
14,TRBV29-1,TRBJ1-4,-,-,CSVEEVRANEKLFF,TGCAGCGTTGAAGAAGTCCGGGCTAATGAAAAACTGTTTTTT
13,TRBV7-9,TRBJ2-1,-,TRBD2,CASSLGGINEQFF,TGTGCCAGCAGCTTGGGGGGGATCAATGAGCAGTTCTTC
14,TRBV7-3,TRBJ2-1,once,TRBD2,CASSMGLTHNEQFF,TGTGCCAGCAGCATGGGACTAACCCACAATGAGCAGTTCTTC
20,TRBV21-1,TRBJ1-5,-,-,CASSKADNRAWEGGNQPQHF,TGTGCCAGCAGCAAAGCGGACAACAGGGCATGGGAAGGGGGAAATCAGCCCCAGCATTTT
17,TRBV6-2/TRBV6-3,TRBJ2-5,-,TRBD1,CASSYSGQASVPETQYF,TGTGCCAGCAGTTACTCGGGACAGGCTTCGGTCCCGGAGACCCAGTACTTC
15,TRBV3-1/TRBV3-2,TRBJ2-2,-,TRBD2,CASSQETSGIGELFF,TGTGCCAGCAGCCAAGAGACTAGCGGTATAGGGGAGCTGTTTTTT
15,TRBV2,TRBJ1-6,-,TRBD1,CASSATGTYNSPLHF,TGTGCCAGCAGTGCGACAGGGACCTATAATTCACCCCTCCACTTT
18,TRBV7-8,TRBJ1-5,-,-,CASSLFEVWADSNQPQHF,TGTGCCAGCAGCTTATTTGAGGTGTGGGCGGATAGCAATCAGCCCCAGCATTTT
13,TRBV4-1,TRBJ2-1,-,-,CASSQDRLGEQFF,TGCGCCAGCAGCCAAGATCGACTTGGTGAGCAGTTCTTC
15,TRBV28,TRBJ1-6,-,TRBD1,CASSLVGTGFSPLHF,TGTGCCAGCAGTTTAGTTGGGACAGGGTTTTCACCCCTCCACTTT
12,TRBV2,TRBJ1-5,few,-,CASSEGAGSQHF,TGTGCCAGCAGTGAAGGGGCAGGGTCCCAGCATTTT
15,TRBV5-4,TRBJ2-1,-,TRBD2,CASSLAGGVYNEQFF,TGTGCCAGCAGCTTGGCCGGGGGGGTCTACAATGAGCAGTTCTTC
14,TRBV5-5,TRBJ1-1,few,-,CASSLIPENTEAFF,TGTGCCAGCAGCTTGATCCCGGAGAACACTGAAGCTTTCTTT
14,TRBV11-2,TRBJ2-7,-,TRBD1,CASSRQGNPNEQYF,TGTGCCAGCAGTCGACAGGGTAATCCCAACGAGCAGTACTTC
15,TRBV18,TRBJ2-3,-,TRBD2,CASSPGAGGTDTQYF,TGTGCCAGCTCACCTGGCGCGGGGGGCACAGATACGCAGTATTTT
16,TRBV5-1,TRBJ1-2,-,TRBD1,CASSPRTGAFEVGYTF,TGCGCCAGCAGCCCTAGGACAGGGGCTTTCGAAGTTGGCTACACCTTC
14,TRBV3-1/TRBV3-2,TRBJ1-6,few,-,CASSPPGVSSPLHF,TGTGCCAGCAGCCCGCCAGGGGTCAGTTCACCCCTCCACTTT
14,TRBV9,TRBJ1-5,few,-,CASSVGGPNQPQHF,TGTGCCAGCAGCGTAGGGGGACCCAATCAGCCCCAGCATTTT
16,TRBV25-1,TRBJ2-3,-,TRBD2,CASSEYRDYPWDTQYF,TGTGCCAGCAGTGAATACAGGGACTACCCCTGGGATACGCAGTATTTT
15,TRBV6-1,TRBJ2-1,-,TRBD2,CASSELAGGPNEQFF,TGTGCCAGCAGTGAGTTGGCGGGGGGGCCCAATGAGCAGTTCTTC
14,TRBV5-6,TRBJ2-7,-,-,CASSFGASSYEQYF,TGTGCCAGCAGCTTCGGGGCTAGCTCCTACGAGCAGTACTTC
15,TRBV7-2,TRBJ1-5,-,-,CASSLSGEGYQPQHF,TGTGCCAGCAGCTTATCAGGGGAGGGTTATCAGCCCCAGCATTTT
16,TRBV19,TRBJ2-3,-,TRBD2,CASSIGEGGGTDTQYF,TGTGCCAGTAGTATAGGGGAGGGAGGAGGCACAGATACGCAGTATTTT
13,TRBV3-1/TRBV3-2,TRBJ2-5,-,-,CASEARGLETQYF,TGTGCCAGCGAGGCGAGGGGCCTGGAGACCCAGTACTTC
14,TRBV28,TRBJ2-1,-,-,CASSFLQGRHEQFF,TGTGCCAGCTCCTTCCTACAGGGTAGGCATGAGCAGTTCTTC
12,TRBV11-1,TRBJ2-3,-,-,CASSLEMGTQYF,TGTGCCAGCAGCTTAGAGATGGGTACGCAGTATTTT
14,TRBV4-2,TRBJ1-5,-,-,CASSQGTGYQPQHF,TGTGCCAGCAGCCAAGGGACCGGTTATCAGCCCCAGCATTTT
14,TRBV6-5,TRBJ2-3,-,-,CASKPGTLRDTQYF,TGTGCCAGCAAACCCGGGACATTGCGGGATACGCAGTATTTT
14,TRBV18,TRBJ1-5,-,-,CASSPQGSNQPQHF,TGTGCCAGCTCACCACAGGGTAGCAATCAGCCCCAGCATTTT
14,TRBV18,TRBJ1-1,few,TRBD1,CASSRDRQNTEAFF,TGTGCCAGCTCCCGGGACAGGCAGAACACTGAAGCTTTCTTT
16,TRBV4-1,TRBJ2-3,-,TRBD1,CASSQAQRQGADTQYF,TGCGCCAGCAGCCAAGCGCAGAGACAGGGGGCAGATACGCAGTATTTT
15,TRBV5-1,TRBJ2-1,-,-,CASSFERSGYNEQFF,TGCGCCAGCAGCTTCGAAAGATCGGGCTACAATGAGCAGTTCTTC
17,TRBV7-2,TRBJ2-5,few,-,CASSLDPLGGGRETQYF,TGTGCCAGCAGCTTAGACCCCCTCGGAGGAGGTCGGGAGACCCAGTACTTC
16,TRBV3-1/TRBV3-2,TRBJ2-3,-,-,CASSQLVLANTDTQYF,TGTGCCAGCAGCCAACTTGTACTAGCTAACACAGATACGCAGTATTTT
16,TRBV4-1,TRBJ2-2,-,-,CASSQFSGTISGELFF,TGCGCCAGCAGCCAATTCTCCGGGACAATATCCGGGGAGCTGTTTTTT
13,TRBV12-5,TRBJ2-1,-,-,CASGLEEVGEQFF,TGTGCTAGTGGTTTGGAGGAGGTTGGGGAGCAGTTCTTC
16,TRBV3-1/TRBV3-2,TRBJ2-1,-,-,CASSAPGGLGINEQFF,TGTGCCAGCAGCGCACCGGGGGGCCTGGGAATCAATGAGCAGTTCTTC
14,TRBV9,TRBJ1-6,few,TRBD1,CASSVRDRGSPLHF,TGTGCCAGCAGCGTAAGGGACAGGGGTTCACCCCTCCACTTT
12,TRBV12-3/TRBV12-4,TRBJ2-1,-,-,CASRILGHEQFF,TGTGCCAGCAGGATTTTAGGGCATGAGCAGTTCTTC
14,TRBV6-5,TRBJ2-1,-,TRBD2,CASSLRGGRDEQFF,TGTGCCAGCAGTCTCCGGGGGGGCCGGGATGAGCAGTTCTTC
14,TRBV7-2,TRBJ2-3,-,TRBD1,CASSPGQAPDTQYF,TGTGCCAGCAGCCCGGGACAGGCGCCAGATACGCAGTATTTT
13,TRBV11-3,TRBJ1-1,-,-,CASSLGGNTEAFF,TGTGCCAGCAGCTTGGGTGGGAACACTGAAGCTTTCTTT
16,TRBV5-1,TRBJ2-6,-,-,CASSLEGLGGANVLTF,TGCGCCAGCAGCTTGGAGGGGCTGGGTGGGGCCAACGTCCTGACTTTC
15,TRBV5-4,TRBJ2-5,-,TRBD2,CASSPRTSRGETQYF,TGTGCCAGCAGCCCGAGGACTAGCCGGGGAGAGACCCAGTACTTC
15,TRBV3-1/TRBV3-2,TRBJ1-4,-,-,CASSQMRGALGKLFF,TGTGCCAGCAGCCAAATGCGGGGAGCCCTAGGAAAACTGTTTTTT
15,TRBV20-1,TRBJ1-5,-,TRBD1,CSASAGQGKNQPQHF,TGCAGTGCTAGTGCCGGACAGGGGAAGAATCAGCCCCAGCATTTT
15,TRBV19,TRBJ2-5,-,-,CASSIGQTPGETQYF,TGTGCCAGTAGTATAGGTCAGACTCCCGGAGAGACCCAGTACTTC
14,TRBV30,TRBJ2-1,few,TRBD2,CAWSGSGDGIEQFF,TGTGCCTGGAGTGGCAGCGGGGATGGCATCGAGCAGTTCTTC
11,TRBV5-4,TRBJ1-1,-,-,CASFFNTEAFF,TGTGCCAGCTTTTTTAACACTGAAGCTTTCTTT
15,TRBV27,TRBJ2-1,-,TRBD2,CASSELAGPYNEQFF,TGTGCCAGCAGTGAGCTAGCGGGTCCCTACAATGAGCAGTTCTTC
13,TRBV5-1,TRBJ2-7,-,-,CASSFGLIYEQYF,TGCGCCAGCAGCTTCGGACTCATCTACGAGCAGTACTTC
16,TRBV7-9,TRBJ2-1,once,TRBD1,CATAIPGQGFDNEQFF,TGTGCCACAGCAATCCCGGGACAGGGGTTCGACAATGAGCAGTTCTTC
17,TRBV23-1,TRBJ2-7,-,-,CASSQSISSYSSYEQYF,TGCGCCAGCAGTCAATCTATTTCGTCCTATAGCTCCTACGAGCAGTACTTC